This T cell receptor beta chain was identified in a study of cytomegalovirus exposure and HLA in healthy donors. The CDR3 consists of 17 residues. The germline gives CDR1 MGHRA, CDR2 YSYEKL. The V and J ends lost 2 bases and 1 base, in that order; junction bases with no gene match: 4. On this clone itself: Its antigen is not identified.

The PCR was carried out with 60 Vbeta primers and 13 Jbeta primers. Sequenced by immunoSEQ multiplex PCR; TCRdb stores in-frame clones only, minus some. The table shows roughly 200,000 clones, with roughly four fifths occurring only once. Regarding the study as a whole: A reported reduction in N-insertions relative to the approximately 670-donor mean was seen in an Asian-associated ancestry cluster in a later analysis.

This sequence originates from a woman aged 35 to 49 in good health and CMV-seronegative. The sample comprised PBMCs. The chain joins TRBV4-1 to TRBJ2-4; 11 nucleotides agree with TRBD2. Here the CDR3 reads CASSQILAGVAKNIQYF. The CDR3 DNA reads as TGCGCCAGCAGCCAAATACTAGCGGGAGTGGCCAAAAACATTCAGTACTTC.